This T cell receptor beta chain was retrieved from a study of blood T cells in healthy people across ages. PBMCs were isolated at a quantity of at least 7 million per sample. The CDR3 spans 15 residues. The V end was cut by 1 base, the J end by 11 bases, with 18 bases between. The V gene's germline CDR1 is SGHAT and CDR2 FQNNGV. Notes on the study in general: Higher naive T cell percentage went strongly together with higher TCR beta diversity. Getting older went along with TCR beta diversity per million T cells dropping roughly linearly.

This clonotype came up a few times. Its antigen is still unknown. Together with a sample-barcoded 5' primer, a J-beta primer mix was included in a second PCR lasting about 7 to 11 cycles. Each cDNA molecule was tagged by a template-switch adaptor that had 12 random nucleotides. TCRdb re-analysed the 5' RACE reads in MiXCR, keeping a single row per CDR3 protein. The sample has around 580,000 distinct CDR3 sequences; around half are singletons. The rearrangement uses TRBV11-2 and TRBJ2-4; TRBD1 is a possible D gene (6 bases). The specimen was blood. The TCR was taken from a man older than 75 in good health. The CDR3 sequence: CASSLVRAGAAVQYF. The CDR3 bases are TGTGCCAGCAGCTTAGTCAGGGCAGGGGCTGCCGTTCAGTACTTC.